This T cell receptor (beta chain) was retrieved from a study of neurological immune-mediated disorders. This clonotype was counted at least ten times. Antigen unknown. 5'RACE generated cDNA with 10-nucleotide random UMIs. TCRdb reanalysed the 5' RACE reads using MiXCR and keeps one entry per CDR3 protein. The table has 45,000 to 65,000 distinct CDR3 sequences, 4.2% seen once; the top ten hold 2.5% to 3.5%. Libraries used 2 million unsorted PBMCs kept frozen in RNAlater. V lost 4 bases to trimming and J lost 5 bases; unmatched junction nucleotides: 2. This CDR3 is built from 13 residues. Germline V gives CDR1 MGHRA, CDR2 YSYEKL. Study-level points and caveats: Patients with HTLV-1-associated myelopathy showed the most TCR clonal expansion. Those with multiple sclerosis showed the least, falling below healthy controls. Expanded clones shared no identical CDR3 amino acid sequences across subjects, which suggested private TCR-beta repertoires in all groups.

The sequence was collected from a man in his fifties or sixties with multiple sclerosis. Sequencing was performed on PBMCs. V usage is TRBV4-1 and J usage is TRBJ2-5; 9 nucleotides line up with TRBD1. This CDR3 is CASSRQGGETQYF. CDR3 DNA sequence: TGCGCCAGCAGCCGACAGGGGGGGGAGACCCAGTACTTC.